Presented here are 30 T cell receptor beta chains from one specimen sequenced in a study of metastatic and nonmetastatic thyroid tumors. TCRdb reassembled clones from the PCR reads with MiXCR. The sample has about 16,000 clones, around 13% seen once. No patient had received any treatment before thyroid surgery. The material sequenced was tumor tissue. The receptor set was obtained from a female donor with papillary thyroid cancer or a benign thyroid nodule (not recorded which). Some clones in this sample may be carry-over from other donors' samples.

This clone is medium-sized by share. This chain connects TRBV6-1 to TRBJ2-7, with TRBD2 identical over 7 bases. V dropped 3 bases and J dropped 3; count of bases not matched to a gene: 5. Germline V lookup: CDR1 MNHNS, CDR2 SASEGT. This CDR3 spans 14 amino acids. The CDR3 DNA sequence: TGTGCCAGCAGTGAGCGGGGGTTGGGCTACGAGCAGTACTTC. Amino acids: CASSERGLGYEQYF.

This clone showed up many times. The CDR3 reads CASSLGPLAGSYYEQYF. Here the CDR3 DNA reads TGTGCCAGCAGCTTAGGGCCCCTAGCGGGGTCCTACTACGAGCAGTACTTC. V gene TRBV7-8 combines with J gene TRBJ2-7, with TRBD2 matching over 9 bases. This CDR3 region has 17 residues. Germline CDR1 is SGHVS and CDR2 is FQNEAQ. The V segment lost 1 base and the J segment 3 bases; nucleotides outside the gene matches: 10.

In the case of this clone: This may be a read error: a much more frequent sequence differs by one nucleotide. The sample has other DNA sequences that encode this CDR3 too. The chain combines TRBV29-1 with TRBJ2-5; 8 bases align to TRBD2. This CDR3 contains 14 residues. Germline V gene lookup returns CDR1 SQVTM and CDR2 ANQGSEA. The CDR3 coding sequence is TGCAGCGTTGAAGATCCTAGCGGGCAGGGTTCCCAATACTTC. This gives the protein CSVEDPSGQGSQYF. Variable domain in full (rest from reference TRBV29-1 and TRBJ2-5): SAVISQKPSRDICQRGTSLTIQCQVDSQVTMMFWYRQQPGQSLTLIATANQGSEATYESGFVIDKFPISRPNLTFSTLTVSNMSPEDSSIYLCSVEDPSGQGSQYFGPGTRLLVL.

This clone appeared many times. J is TRBJ2-3 and V is TRBV7-8; 8 positions match TRBD2. Germline V gene sequence: CDR1 SGHVS, CDR2 FQNEAQ. The CDR3 runs 13 residues. Unmatched junction bases numbered 12, after V lost 8 bases and J lost 11 bases. The chain's CDR3 is CASVNSGRGGQYF. The CDR3 DNA follows: TGTGCCAGCGTCAACAGCGGGAGAGGGGGGCAGTATTTT.

This clone qualifies as medium-sized. This sequence joins TRBV12-3 or TRBV12-4 and TRBJ1-6, with 9 bases aligning to TRBD1. CDR3 length equals 14 residues. The J segment lost 10 bases and the V segment lost 6 bases, leaving 7 bases of the junction unmatched. As DNA, the CDR3 is TGTGCCAGCAGCGGACAGGGGTGGCCCTCACCCCTCCACTTT. It is translated as CASSGQGWPSPLHF.

This clone is judged large. V and J are TRBV6-2 or TRBV6-3 and TRBJ1-2; TRBD1 matches 7 bases. The junction had 7 bases not matched to a gene; V was cut back by 1 base and J by 8 bases. Germline V gene data show CDR1 as MNHEY and CDR2 as SVGEGT. There are 14 residues in the CDR3. The CDR3 spells CASSYWDSLRGYTF. In DNA form, the CDR3 reads TGTGCCAGCAGTTACTGGGACAGCCTTCGGGGCTACACCTTC.

This clone occurred many times. The V gene is TRBV9, the J gene TRBJ1-1; D gene unclear. From germline, CDR1 is SGDLS and CDR2 YYNGEE. The V and J ends lost 5 bases and 3 bases respectively, with 11 bases between them. The CDR3 totals 13 residues. CDR3 nucleotide sequence: TGTGCCAGCAGTGCAGACGGCTACACTGAAGCTTTCTTT. This gives the protein CASSADGYTEAFF.

This clone has a handful of counts. An end of the junction does not agree with germline; a read error may underlie this. V and J are TRBV6-1 and TRBJ2-7; maybe TRBD1 (6 bases). Germline V gives CDR1 MNHNS, CDR2 SASEGT. This CDR3 comprises 16 residues. The DNA for the CDR3 is TGTGCCAGCAGTGCGCGCCTGGGACACGGGGCAGGCGAGCACTACTTC. This translates into CASSARLGHGAGEHYF.

Regarding this clone: The identical CDR3 is also encoded by other nucleotide sequences in the sample. The chain links TRBV12-3 or TRBV12-4 to TRBJ1-1, with a weak D call TRBD1 (5 bases). This CDR3 contains 12 residues. V was clipped by 6 bases and J by 6 bases, with 11 bases between them. In DNA, the CDR3 is TGTGCCAGCAGCTGGGGGGGTGCTGAAGCTTTCTTT. Translating gives CASSWGGAEAFF.

This chain connects TRBV6-1 to TRBJ2-5, with 8 bases aligning to TRBD1. With V trimmed by 5 bases and J by 8 bases, 13 bases remained unmatched. Germline-derived CDR1 and CDR2 are MNHNS and SASEGT. The CDR3 totals 15 residues. The CDR3 nucleotides read TGTGCCAGCAGTCGCCTGGGACAGGTGTGGGATACCCAGTACTTC. This gives the protein CASSRLGQVWDTQYF.

This clone occurred many times. The V and J genes are TRBV19 and TRBJ2-1; 13 nucleotides match TRBD2. Per the germline V gene, CDR1 is LNHDA and CDR2 is SQIVND (reference sequence). The CDR3 runs to 15 residues. The V segment lost 7 bases and the J segment 7 bases; nucleotides outside the gene matches: 7. DNA of the CDR3: TGTGCCAGTACTGTCAGGACTAGCGGGAGTAATGAGCAGTTCTTC. As protein: CASTVRTSGSNEQFF.

At least ten counts were recorded for this clone. V and J are TRBV5-1 and TRBJ2-1; D not resolved. V lost 2 bases and J 3 bases, leaving 9 bases between the germline ends. Germline V CDR1 and CDR2: SGHRS, YFSETQ. CDR3 length equals 14 residues. CDR3 residues: CASSLSSNYNEQFF. The CDR3 nucleotides are TGCGCCAGCAGCTTATCGTCAAACTACAATGAGCAGTTCTTC.

This clone was detected ten times or more. The J gene is TRBJ2-5, the V gene TRBV6-1; TRBD1 or TRBD2 may be the D gene (5 bases each). Germline V lookup: CDR1 MNHNS, CDR2 SASEGT. V gave up 5 bases and J gave up 7 bases, with 17 bases separating them. This CDR3 has 14 residues. The DNA for the CDR3 is TGTGCCAGCAGTTCCCAATGGGGCGGAGGGACCCAGTACTTC. Translation: CASSSQWGGGTQYF.

Of note for this clone: In this CDR3 the conserved last residue, phenylalanine or tryptophan, is missing, so a read error is likely. The rearrangement uses TRBV6-1 and TRBJ1-4; 9 bases match TRBD1. The CDR3 is 14 residues long. The V and J ends lost 11 bases and 5 bases, in that order; junction bases with no gene match: 9. Germline V gene data show CDR1 as MNHNS and CDR2 as SASEGT. The CDR3 nucleotides are TGTGCCGGCGGAACCGGGACAGGGAATGAAAAACTGTTTCTT. Encoded protein: CAGGTGTGNEKLFL.

This clone was observed many times. The chain joins TRBV7-3 to TRBJ2-3; TRBD1 or TRBD2 may be the D gene (5 bases each). The CDR3 contains 14 residues. Germline V gene data show CDR1 as SGHTA and CDR2 as FQGTGA. Trimming took 1 base from V and 6 from J, leaving 11 bases between them. In nucleotides, the CDR3 is TGTGCCAGCAGCTTAAGGGGGAGAGGGGATACGCAGTATTTT. Its protein product is CASSLRGRGDTQYF.

The V and J genes are TRBV6-1 and TRBJ1-6; 7 bases agree with TRBD1. The junction had 5 bases not matched to a gene; V was cut back by 6 bases and J by 9 bases. Germline assignment: CDR1 MNHNS and CDR2 SASEGT. This CDR3 has 13 residues. The DNA for the CDR3 is TGTGCCAGCAGACAGGGGAACATTTCACCCCTCCACTTT. This sequence encodes CASRQGNISPLHF.

The rearrangement links TRBV5-1 to TRBJ2-3; D gene ambiguous. V lost 7 bases to trimming and J lost 0 bases, with 9 bases between them. CDR3 length: 13 residues. The V gene's germline CDR1 is SGHRS and CDR2 YFSETQ. The CDR3 DNA is TGCGCCAGCTCAGGCCTTAGCACAGATACGCAGTATTTT. This codes for CASSGLSTDTQYF.

This clone is deemed medium-sized (0.01 to 0.1%). The chain has TRBV24-1 and TRBJ1-4; D not certain. The CDR3 sequence is 12 residues long. Trimming took 0 bases from V and 11 from J, leaving 6 bases between them. Germline V gene lookup returns CDR1 KGHDR and CDR2 SFDVKD. The CDR3 sequence: CATSDLLGKLFF. The DNA of the CDR3 is TGTGCCACCAGTGATTTGCTCGGTAAACTGTTTTTT.

This clone was recorded a few times. One junction end does not reproduce the germline sequence, and a read error may be involved. The chain employs TRBV5-6 and TRBJ2-4, with TRBD1 matching 9 bases. This CDR3 is 12 amino acids long. Germline CDR1 and CDR2: SGHDT and YYEEEE. The CDR3 protein is CASSLGPGQGDF. The CDR3 DNA follows: TGTGCCAGCAGCTTAGGGCCGGGACAGGGAGACTTC.

The chain has TRBV6-6 and TRBJ2-7, with D possibly matching TRBD2 (5 bases). This CDR3 contains 15 residues. CDR1 is MNHNY, CDR2 SVGAGI, per germline (reference sequence). Trimming removed 2 bases from V and 0 bases from J, with 11 bases in between. The CDR3 reads CASSYGGCSSYEQYF. CDR3 bases: TGTGCCAGCAGTTACGGCGGGTGTAGCTCCTACGAGCAGTACTTC.

This clone was counted many times. This chain connects TRBV6-1 to TRBJ1-1, with D possibly matching TRBD1 (5 bases). V shed 8 bases and J shed 0 bases, with 13 bases lying between them. Germline V lookup: CDR1 MNHNS, CDR2 SASEGT. The CDR3 is 14 residues long. CDR3 region: CASSLGVMNTEAFF. The CDR3 nucleotides read TGTGCCAGCTCACTGGGGGTCATGAACACTGAAGCTTTCTTT.

This clone was seen repeatedly, ten times or more. It may be a read error: a sequence one base away is much more abundant. Other DNA sequences in this sample translate to the same CDR3. The chain couples TRBV20-1 to TRBJ2-4, with a possible D match to TRBD1 (6 bases). Germline V gene lookup returns CDR1 DFQATT and CDR2 SNEGSKA (reference sequence). This CDR3 comprises 13 residues. DNA of the CDR3: TGCAGTGCTAGTTTCAGGGGAAAAAACATCCAGTACTTC. This gives the protein CSASFRGKNIQYF.

The rearrangement links TRBV7-6 to TRBJ2-1; D is undetermined. The CDR3 has 14 amino acids. V was clipped by 5 bases and J by 8 bases, with 16 bases between them. In germline, CDR1 is SGHVS, CDR2 FNYEAQ. For the CDR3, the DNA is TGTGCCAGCAGCCTGGGTGTTAGAATGGATGAGCAGTTCTTC. Its translation is CASSLGVRMDEQFF.

This clone was seen only a few times. The chain uses TRBV19 and TRBJ1-3; 7 positions agree with TRBD1. V was clipped by 4 bases and J by 4 bases; unmatched bases: 4. The CDR3 extends over 14 amino acids. From germline, CDR1 is LNHDA and CDR2 SQIVND (reference sequence). The CDR3 here is CASSTQGDGNTIYF. The CDR3 DNA is TGTGCCAGTAGTACCCAGGGGGACGGAAACACCATATATTTT.

A few counts support this clone. The conserved phenylalanine or tryptophan is not found at the CDR3 terminus, so this likely reflects a read error. The V and J genes are TRBV3-1 and TRBJ2-1; TRBD2 is a possible D gene (6 bases). Germline CDR1 is LGHDT and CDR2 is YNNKEL (reference sequence). This CDR3 spans 16 amino acids. Trimming pared 2 bases from V and 5 bases from J, leaving 16 bases between. Written as DNA, the CDR3 is TGTGCCAGCAGCCAACCCCCGGGACTCCAAAACAATGAGCAGTTCCTC. It is translated as CASSQPPGLQNNEQFL.

In this sample, this clone turned up many times. The chain uses TRBV5-1 and TRBJ1-5; D not certain. This CDR3 contains 15 residues. V was shortened by 2 bases and J by 4 bases, with 13 bases between the two germline ends. The germline CDR1 and CDR2 sequences are SGHRS and YFSETQ. The CDR3 sequence: CASSFSGGMNQPQHF. In DNA, the CDR3 is TGCGCCAGCAGCTTCTCAGGAGGGATGAATCAGCCCCAGCATTTT.

This clone has at least ten counts. The gene calls are TRBV5-1 and TRBJ2-2, with 12 nucleotides matching TRBD1. The CDR3 length is 16 residues. V gave up 6 bases and J gave up 4 bases; unmatched junction bases: 7. Germline CDR1 is SGHRS and CDR2 is YFSETQ. CDR3 sequence (DNA): TGCGCCAGCACCGAAGGGACAGGGGGCTTCACCGGGGAGCTGTTTTTT. Protein product: CASTEGTGGFTGELFF. The variable domain in full, completed from reference TRBV5-1 and TRBJ2-2, reads KAGVTQTPRYLIKTRGQQVTLSCSPISGHRSVSWYQQTPGQGLQFLFEYFSETQRNKGNFPGRFSGRQFSNSRSEMNVSTLELGDSALYLCASTEGTGGFTGELFFGEGSRLTVL.

As to this clone: This may arise from a read error, as a much more abundant clone is one base away. The rearrangement joins TRBV12-3 or TRBV12-4 to TRBJ2-7; 10 bases line up with TRBD2. Trimming took 8 bases from V and 13 from J; bases not matched to a gene: 14. The length of the CDR3 is 13 residues. This CDR3 is CASGSGRAYGHYF. In DNA form, the CDR3 reads TGTGCCAGCGGCAGCGGGAGGGCCTACGGGCATTACTTC.

This clone was recorded at least ten times. The chain couples TRBV4-3 to TRBJ2-4, with D possibly called TRBD1 or TRBD2 (7 bases each). The CDR3 has 14 amino acids. Trimming took 0 bases from V and 6 from J, leaving 9 bases between them. Germline values: CDR1 LGHNA, CDR2 YSLEER. CDR3 loop: CASSQDRGGNIQYF. The CDR3 coding sequence is TGCGCCAGCAGCCAAGACAGGGGGGGAAACATTCAGTACTTC.

By proportion, this clone is medium-sized. The V and J genes are TRBV6-1 and TRBJ1-6; D not certain. This CDR3 spans 15 amino acids. Germline V CDR1 and CDR2: MNHNS, SASEGT. Trimming shortened V by 8 bases and J by 7 bases, and 18 bases separated the two germline ends. CDR3 nucleotides: TGTGCCAGCCTCTTTGGAGGGTCCTGGAATTCACCCCTCCACTTT. The encoded protein is CASLFGGSWNSPLHF.